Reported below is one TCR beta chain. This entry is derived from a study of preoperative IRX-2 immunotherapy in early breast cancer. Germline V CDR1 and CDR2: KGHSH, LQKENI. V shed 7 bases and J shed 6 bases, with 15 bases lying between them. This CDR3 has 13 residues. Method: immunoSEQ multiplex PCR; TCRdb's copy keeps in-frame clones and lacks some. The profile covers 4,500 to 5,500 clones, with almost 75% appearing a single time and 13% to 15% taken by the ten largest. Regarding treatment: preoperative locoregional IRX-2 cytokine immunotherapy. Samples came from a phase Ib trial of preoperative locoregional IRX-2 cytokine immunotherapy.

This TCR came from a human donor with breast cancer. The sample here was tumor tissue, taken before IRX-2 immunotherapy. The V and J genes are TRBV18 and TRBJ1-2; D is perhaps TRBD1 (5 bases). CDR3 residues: CASLGARFDGYTF. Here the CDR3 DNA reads TGTGCCAGCTTAGGGGCCCGCTTCGATGGCTACACCTTC.